The rows below give T cell receptor beta chains drawn from one sample of a study of blood T cells in healthy people across ages. TCRdb ran MiXCR on the 5' RACE reads and lists one entry per CDR3 protein. Among about 1,500,000 distinct CDR3 sequences listed, roughly 30% were seen once. The specimen was blood. These receptors all come from a woman under 40 in good health. The CDR3 runs from the conserved cysteine through the conserved F or W. The D gene is left open where the match is weak. For some rows the clone size is stated as once, few or many, or as a class when expanded; others skip it.

size	V	D	J	CDR3	DNA
few	TRBV7-2	TRBD1	TRBJ1-6	CASSSQGGSYNSPLHF	TGTGCCAGCAGCTCACAGGGGGGATCCTATAATTCACCCCTCCACTTT
-	TRBV9	-	TRBJ2-1	CASSVEKLANEQFF	TGTGCCAGCAGCGTCGAGAAACTAGCCAATGAGCAGTTCTTC
few	TRBV6-1	-	TRBJ2-5	CASARTSQETQYF	TGTGCCAGCGCTCGGACAAGTCAAGAGACCCAGTACTTC
few	TRBV7-2	-	TRBJ2-7	CAISLAYEQYF	TGTGCCATCAGCTTAGCATACGAGCAGTACTTC
-	TRBV29-1	-	TRBJ2-1	CNVDFYNEQFF	TGCAACGTTGATTTTTACAATGAGCAGTTCTTC
-	TRBV7-8	TRBD2	TRBJ2-5	CASSPPSGNQETQYF	TGTGCCAGCAGCCCCCCTAGCGGGAACCAAGAGACCCAGTACTTC
-	TRBV28	TRBD1	TRBJ2-4	CASSSRQGGDIQYF	TGTGCCAGCAGTTCTAGACAGGGGGGAGACATTCAGTACTTC
few	TRBV6-5	-	TRBJ1-6	CASRRLINRVGSPLHF	TGTGCCAGCAGACGCCTCATAAACAGGGTCGGTTCACCCCTCCACTTT
-	TRBV7-9	-	TRBJ2-7	CASSPEGQNPSYEQYF	TGTGCCAGCAGCCCGGAGGGACAGAACCCCTCCTACGAGCAGTACTTC
-	TRBV2	TRBD2	TRBJ2-2	CASSGGLAGDNTGELFF	TGTGCCAGCAGCGGTGGACTAGCGGGGGACAACACCGGGGAGCTGTTTTTT
few	TRBV29-1	TRBD1	TRBJ1-1	CSALGGIGEAFF	TGCAGCGCCCTAGGGGGCATCGGTGAAGCTTTCTTT
many	TRBV5-1	TRBD2	TRBJ2-1	CASSLEASGYNEQFF	TGTGCCAGCAGCTTGGAGGCTAGCGGGTACAATGAGCAGTTCTTC
-	TRBV7-2	-	TRBJ1-1	CASSLEATGHTEAFF	TGTGCCAGCAGCTTAGAGGCGACGGGACACACTGAAGCTTTCTTT
-	TRBV7-2	-	TRBJ1-4	CASSLPDRANEKLFF	TGTGCCAGCAGCCTACCGGACAGAGCTAATGAAAAACTGTTTTTT
-	TRBV11-3	-	TRBJ2-7	CASSNPGLHSYNEQYF	TGTGCCAGCAGCAATCCGGGACTCCACTCCTACAATGAGCAGTACTTC
few	TRBV5-1	-	TRBJ2-1	CASSPGHFNEQFF	TGCGCCAGCAGCCCGGGACACTTCAATGAGCAGTTCTTC
-	TRBV18	TRBD1	TRBJ1-5	CSSSDGQGANQPQHF	TGTTCCAGCTCGGATGGACAGGGGGCAAATCAGCCCCAGCATTTT
-	TRBV20-1	-	TRBJ1-2	CSAVDGANYGYTF	TGCAGTGCTGTGGACGGAGCTAACTATGGCTACACCTTC
-	TRBV20-1	TRBD1	TRBJ2-3	CSVPGTGTDTQYF	TGCAGTGTTCCGGGGACAGGCACAGATACGCAGTATTTT
many	TRBV7-2	-	TRBJ2-1	CASSENGGRGFF	TGTGCCAGCAGCGAAAATGGAGGGCGCGGGTTCTTC
-	TRBV24-1	-	TRBJ1-2	CATSDLDGNYGYTF	TGTGCCACCAGTGATTTGGACGGCAACTATGGCTACACCTTC
few	TRBV28	-	TRBJ1-6	CASSLVQVHSPLHF	TGTGCCAGCAGTTTGGTACAGGTCCATTCACCCCTCCACTTT
few	TRBV6-6	-	TRBJ2-3	CASSYSTADTDTQYF	TGTGCCAGCAGTTACTCGACAGCCGACACAGATACGCAGTATTTT